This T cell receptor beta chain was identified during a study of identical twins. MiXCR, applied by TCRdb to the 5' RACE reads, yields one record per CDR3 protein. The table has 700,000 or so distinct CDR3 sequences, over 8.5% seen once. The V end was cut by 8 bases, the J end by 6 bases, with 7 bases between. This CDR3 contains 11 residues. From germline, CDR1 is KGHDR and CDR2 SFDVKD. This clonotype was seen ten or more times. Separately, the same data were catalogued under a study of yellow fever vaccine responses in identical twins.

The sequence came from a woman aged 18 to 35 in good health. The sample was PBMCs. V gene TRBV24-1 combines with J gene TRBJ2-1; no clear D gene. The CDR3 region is CATTAFNEQFF. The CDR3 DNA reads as TGTGCCACCACAGCTTTCAATGAGCAGTTCTTC.